The T cell receptor (beta chain) under discussion was sequenced for a study of shared T cell receptors in the human thymus. The method was immunoSEQ multiplex PCR; TCRdb's version includes in-frame clones alone and lacks a portion of them. The sample has approximately 400,000 clones, approximately 95% seen once. Germline V gives CDR1 MDHEN, CDR2 SYDVKM. Germline trimming cut 1 base from V and 8 bases from J; bases unmatched to any gene: 15. This CDR3 comprises 18 residues. V usage is TRBV28 and J usage is TRBJ2-1; TRBD1 matches 9 bases. The specimen sequenced was thymocytes. The source of this sequence is a human donor. The CDR3 loop reads CASSLSLVRDREWDEQFF. The CDR3 DNA reads as TGTGCCAGCAGTTTATCTCTAGTTCGGGACAGGGAGTGGGATGAGCAGTTCTTC.